This TCR beta chain is from a study of Graves' ophthalmopathy and Graves' hyperthyroidism. The J segment lost 6 bases and the V segment lost 2 bases, leaving 7 bases of the junction unmatched. The CDR3 runs 16 residues. The germline gives CDR1 MGHDK, CDR2 SYGVNS. Scientists amplified the TCR beta CDR3 regions from RNA transcripts. The first-round RT-PCR employed HTBI primers together with the Qiagen OneStep RT-PCR kit. A multiplex PCR was then performed as the second round. TCRdb fed the multiplex PCR reads into MiXCR, producing one record per CDR3 protein. The sample lists about 410,000 distinct CDR3 sequences, roughly 18% occurring once. There are many counts of this clonotype.

Material for sequencing was peripheral blood. This TCR was recovered from a young woman with Graves' ophthalmopathy. The V call is TRBV25-1, the J call TRBJ2-2; 9 bases agree with TRBD1. CDR3 sequence: CASSETPRTGAGELFF. The CDR3 bases are TGTGCCAGCAGTGAAACCCCTAGGACAGGGGCCGGGGAGCTGTTTTTT.